There are a few counts of the clone carrying this T cell receptor beta chain. Starting material for RNA and DNA co-extraction consisted of roughly 19-34 mg of unsorted bulk tissue. Collection of samples drew on five separate regions of each tumor. This sample is drawn from a study of tumor-infiltrating lymphocytes in primary liver carcinoma. From germline, CDR1 is MDHEN and CDR2 SYDVKM. The V gene lost 6 bases and the J gene lost 2 bases, with 11 bases spanning the gap. The CDR3 length is 14 residues. Synthesis of TCR beta cDNA was carried out from 500 ng total RNA with a constant-region primer. The TCR beta library was amplified through three nested multiplex PCR rounds in a modified ARM-PCR procedure. Running nine to ten cycles apiece, the first two PCR rounds relied on TRBV1-TRBV30 forward primers together with a C-beta reverse primer. TCRdb reprocessed the multiplex PCR reads via MiXCR and lists one record per CDR3 protein. Found here are roughly 100,000 distinct CDR3 sequences, 55% to 80% of them singletons; the top ten hold around 12%.

This TCR was sampled from a woman aged 60-75 years with primary liver carcinoma and hepatitis B virus infection. The chain is built from TRBV28 and TRBJ1-5, with a tentative D call TRBD1 (5 bases). Sequenced material: liver tumor tissue from sampling region 2. Subset: tumor region T2, inferior pole. The CDR3 DNA sequence: TGTGCCAGCAGCCGGGGGGGGGGCAATCAGCCCCAGCATTTT. Its protein is CASSRGGGNQPQHF.